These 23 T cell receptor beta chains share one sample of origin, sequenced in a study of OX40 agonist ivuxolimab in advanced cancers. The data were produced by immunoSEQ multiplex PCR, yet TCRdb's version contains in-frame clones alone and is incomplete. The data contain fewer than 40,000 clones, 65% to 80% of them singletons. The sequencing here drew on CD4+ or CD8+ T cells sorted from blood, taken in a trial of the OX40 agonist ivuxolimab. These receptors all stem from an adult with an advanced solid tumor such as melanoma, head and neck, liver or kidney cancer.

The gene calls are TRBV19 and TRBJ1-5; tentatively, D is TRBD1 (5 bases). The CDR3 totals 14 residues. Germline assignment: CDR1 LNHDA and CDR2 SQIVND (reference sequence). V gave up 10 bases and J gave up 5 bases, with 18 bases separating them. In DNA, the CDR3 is TGTGCCACTCAGCCCGGGACGTCCTATCAGCCCCAGCATTTT. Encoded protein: CATQPGTSYQPQHF.

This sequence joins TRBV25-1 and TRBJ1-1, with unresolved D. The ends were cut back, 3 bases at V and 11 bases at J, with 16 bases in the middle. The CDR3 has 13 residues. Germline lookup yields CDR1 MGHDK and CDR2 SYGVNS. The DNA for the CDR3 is TGTGCCAGCAGTGATAAAGGATCTTCTGCCGCTTTCTTT. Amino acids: CASSDKGSSAAFF. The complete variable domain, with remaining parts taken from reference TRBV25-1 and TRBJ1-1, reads EADIYQTPRYLVIGTGKKITLECSQTMGHDKMYWYQQDPGMELHLIHYSYGVNSTEKGDLSSESTVSRIRTEHFPLTLESARPSHTSQYLCASSDKGSSAAFFGQGTRLTVV.

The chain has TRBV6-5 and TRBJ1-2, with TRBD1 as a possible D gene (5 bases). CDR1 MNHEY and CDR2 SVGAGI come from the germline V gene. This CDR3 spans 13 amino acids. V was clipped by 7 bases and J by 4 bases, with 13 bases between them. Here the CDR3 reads CASTTGTGYGYTF. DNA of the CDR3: TGTGCCAGCACCACTGGGACCGGCTATGGCTACACCTTC.

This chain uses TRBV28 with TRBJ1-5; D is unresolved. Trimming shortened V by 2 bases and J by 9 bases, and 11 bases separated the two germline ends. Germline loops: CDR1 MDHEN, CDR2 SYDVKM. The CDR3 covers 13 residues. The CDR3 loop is CASSLPPSGPQHF. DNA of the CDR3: TGTGCCAGCAGTTTACCCCCGTCGGGGCCCCAGCATTTT. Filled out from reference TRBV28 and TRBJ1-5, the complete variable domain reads DVKVTQSSRYLVKRTGEKVFLECVQDMDHENMFWYRQDPGLGLRLIYFSYDVKMKEKGDIPEGYSVSREKKERFSLILESASTNQTSMYLCASSLPPSGPQHFGDGTRLSIL.

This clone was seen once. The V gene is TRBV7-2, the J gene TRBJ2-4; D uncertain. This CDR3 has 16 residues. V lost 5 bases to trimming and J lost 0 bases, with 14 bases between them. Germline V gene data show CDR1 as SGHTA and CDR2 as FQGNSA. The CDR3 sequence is CASSPIVLLAKNIQYF. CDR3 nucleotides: TGTGCCAGCAGCCCAATCGTTCTGTTAGCCAAAAACATTCAGTACTTC.

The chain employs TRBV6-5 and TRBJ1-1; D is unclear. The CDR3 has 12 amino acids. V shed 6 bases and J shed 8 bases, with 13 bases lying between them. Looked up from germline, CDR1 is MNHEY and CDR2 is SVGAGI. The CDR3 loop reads CASSQGGQEAFF. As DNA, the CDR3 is TGTGCCAGCAGCCAAGGTGGGCAGGAAGCTTTCTTT.

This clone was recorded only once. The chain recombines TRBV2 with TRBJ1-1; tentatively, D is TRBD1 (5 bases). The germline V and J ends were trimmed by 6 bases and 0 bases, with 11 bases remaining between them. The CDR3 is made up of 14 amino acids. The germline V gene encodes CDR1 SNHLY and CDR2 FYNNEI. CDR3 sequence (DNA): TGTGCCAGCAGCACGCAGGGACTGAACACTGAAGCTTTCTTT. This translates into CASSTQGLNTEAFF. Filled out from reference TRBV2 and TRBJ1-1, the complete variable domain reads EPEVTQTPSHQVTQMGQEVILRCVPISNHLYFYWYRQILGQKVEFLVSFYNNEISEKSEIFDDQFSVERPDGSNFTLKIRSTKLEDSAMYFCASSTQGLNTEAFFGQGTRLTVV.

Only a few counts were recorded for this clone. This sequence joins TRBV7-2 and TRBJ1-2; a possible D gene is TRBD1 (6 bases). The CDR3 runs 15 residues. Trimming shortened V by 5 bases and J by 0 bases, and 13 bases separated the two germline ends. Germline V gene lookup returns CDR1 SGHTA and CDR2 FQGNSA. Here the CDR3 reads CASSLTTGTNYGYTF. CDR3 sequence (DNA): TGTGCCAGCAGCCTTACGACAGGAACTAACTATGGCTACACCTTC.

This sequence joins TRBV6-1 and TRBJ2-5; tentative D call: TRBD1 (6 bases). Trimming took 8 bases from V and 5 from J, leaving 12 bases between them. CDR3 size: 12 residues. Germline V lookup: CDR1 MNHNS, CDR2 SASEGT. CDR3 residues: CASGGTGETQYF. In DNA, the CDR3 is TGTGCCAGCGGGGGCACGGGGGAGACCCAGTACTTC.

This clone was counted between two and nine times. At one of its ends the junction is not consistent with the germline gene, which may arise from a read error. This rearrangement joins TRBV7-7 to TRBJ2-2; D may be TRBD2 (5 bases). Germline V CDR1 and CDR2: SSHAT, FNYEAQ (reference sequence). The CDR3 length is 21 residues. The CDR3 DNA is TGTGCTAGCAGCAATCGACTACCTATGGGATTAACGCCAAAGAGCACCGGGGAGCTGTTTTTT. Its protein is CASSNRLPMGLTPKSTGELFF.

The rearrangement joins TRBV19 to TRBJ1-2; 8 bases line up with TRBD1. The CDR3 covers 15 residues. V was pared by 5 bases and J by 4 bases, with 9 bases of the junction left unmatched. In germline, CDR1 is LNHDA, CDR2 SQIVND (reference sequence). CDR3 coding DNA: TGTGCCAGTAGTTCAGGGACAGGAGGCATCTATGGCTACACCTTC. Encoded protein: CASSSGTGGIYGYTF.

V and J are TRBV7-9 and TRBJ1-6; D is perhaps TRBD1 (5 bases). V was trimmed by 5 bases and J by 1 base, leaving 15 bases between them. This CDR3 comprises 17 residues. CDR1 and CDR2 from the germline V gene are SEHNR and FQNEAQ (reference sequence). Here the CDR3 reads CASSRVGGWSYNSPLHF. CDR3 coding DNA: TGTGCCAGCAGCCGGGTGGGGGGGTGGTCCTATAATTCACCCCTCCACTTT.

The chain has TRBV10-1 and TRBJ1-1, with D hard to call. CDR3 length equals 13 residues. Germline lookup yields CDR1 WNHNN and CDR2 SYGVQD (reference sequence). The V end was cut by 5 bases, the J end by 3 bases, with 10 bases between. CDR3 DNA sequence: TGCGCCAGCAGTTTTGGGCTGGACACTGAAGCTTTCTTT. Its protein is CASSFGLDTEAFF.

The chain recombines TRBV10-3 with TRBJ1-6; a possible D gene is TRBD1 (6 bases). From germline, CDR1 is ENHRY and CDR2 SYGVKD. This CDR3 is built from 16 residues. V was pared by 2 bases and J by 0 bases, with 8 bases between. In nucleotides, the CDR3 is TGTGCCATCAGTGAGAGGGGGAGCTCCTATAATTCACCCCTCCACTTT. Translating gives CAISERGSSYNSPLHF.

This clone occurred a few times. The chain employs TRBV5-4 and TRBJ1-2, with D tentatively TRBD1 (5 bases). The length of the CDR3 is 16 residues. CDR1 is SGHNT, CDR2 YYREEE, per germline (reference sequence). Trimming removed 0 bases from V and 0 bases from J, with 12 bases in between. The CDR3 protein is CASSLDRSWANYGYTF. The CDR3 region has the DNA TGTGCCAGCAGCTTGGACAGGTCATGGGCTAACTATGGCTACACCTTC.

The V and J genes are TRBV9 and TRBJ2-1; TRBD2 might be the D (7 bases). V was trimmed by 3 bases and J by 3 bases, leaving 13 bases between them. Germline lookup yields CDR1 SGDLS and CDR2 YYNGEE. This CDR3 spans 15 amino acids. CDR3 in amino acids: CASSAVGGGYNEQFF. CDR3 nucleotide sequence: TGTGCCAGCAGCGCCGTAGGGGGGGGCTACAATGAGCAGTTCTTC. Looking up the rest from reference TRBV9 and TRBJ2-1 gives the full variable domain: DSGVTQTPKHLITATGQRVTLRCSPRSGDLSVYWYQQSLDQGLQFLIQYYNGEERAKGNILERFSAQQFPDLHSELNLSSLELGDSALYFCASSAVGGGYNEQFFGPGTRLTVL.

The CDR3 here is CASSLVYDDTKAFF. CDR3 bases: TGTGCCAGCAGCTTAGTCTATGACGACACAAAGGCTTTCTTT. This chain joins TRBV7-6 and TRBJ1-1, with unresolved D. The germline V and J ends were trimmed by 1 base and 11 bases, with 17 bases remaining between them. In germline, CDR1 is SGHVS, CDR2 FNYEAQ. The CDR3 loop spans 14 amino acids.

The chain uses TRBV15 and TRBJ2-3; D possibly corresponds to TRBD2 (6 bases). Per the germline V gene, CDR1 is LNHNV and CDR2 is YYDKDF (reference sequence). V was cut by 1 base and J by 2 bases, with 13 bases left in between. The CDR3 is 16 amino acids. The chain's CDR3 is CATSRAERAYTDTQYF. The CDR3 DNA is TGTGCCACCAGCAGAGCGGAGCGGGCGTACACAGATACGCAGTATTTT. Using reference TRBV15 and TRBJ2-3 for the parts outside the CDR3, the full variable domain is DAMVIQNPRYQVTQFGKPVTLSCSQTLNHNVMYWYQQKSSQAPKLLFHYYDKDFNNEADTPDNFQSRRPNTSFCFLDIRSPGLGDTAMYLCATSRAERAYTDTQYFGPGTRLTVL.

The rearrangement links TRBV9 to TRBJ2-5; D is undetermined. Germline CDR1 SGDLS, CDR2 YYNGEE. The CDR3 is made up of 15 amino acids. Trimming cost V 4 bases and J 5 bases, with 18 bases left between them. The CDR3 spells CASSPQSGSFETQYF. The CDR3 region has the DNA TGTGCCAGCAGCCCCCAATCAGGCAGTTTCGAGACCCAGTACTTC.

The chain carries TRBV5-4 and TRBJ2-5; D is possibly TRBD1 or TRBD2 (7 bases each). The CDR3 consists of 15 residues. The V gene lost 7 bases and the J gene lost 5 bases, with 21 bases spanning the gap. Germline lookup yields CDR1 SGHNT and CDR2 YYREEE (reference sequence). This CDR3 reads CASGKSSGTAETQYF. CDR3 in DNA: TGTGCCAGCGGGAAGTCAAGCGGGACAGCGGAGACCCAGTACTTC.

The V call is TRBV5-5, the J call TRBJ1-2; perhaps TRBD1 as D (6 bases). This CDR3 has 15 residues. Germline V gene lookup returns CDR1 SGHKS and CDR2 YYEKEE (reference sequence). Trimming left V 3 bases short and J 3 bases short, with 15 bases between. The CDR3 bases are TGTGCCAGCAGCTCCGGGACAAGCGGGTACTATGGCTACACCTTC. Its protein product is CASSSGTSGYYGYTF.

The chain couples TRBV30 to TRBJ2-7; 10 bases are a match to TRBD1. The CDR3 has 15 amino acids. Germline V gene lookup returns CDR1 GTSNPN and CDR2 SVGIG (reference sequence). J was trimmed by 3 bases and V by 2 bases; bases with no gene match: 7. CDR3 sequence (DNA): TGTGCCTGGAGTTATTCCGGGACAGGGGACTACGAGCAGTACTTC. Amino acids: CAWSYSGTGDYEQYF.

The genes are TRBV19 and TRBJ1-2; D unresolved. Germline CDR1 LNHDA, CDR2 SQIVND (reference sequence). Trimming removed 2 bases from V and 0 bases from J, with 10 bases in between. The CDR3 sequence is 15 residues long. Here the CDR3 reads CASSIPYSANYGYTF. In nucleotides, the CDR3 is TGTGCCAGTAGTATACCGTACTCAGCTAACTATGGCTACACCTTC.